The clone carrying this TCR beta chain turned up a few times. The data are from a study of cytomegalovirus exposure and HLA in healthy donors. The V segment lost 2 bases and the J segment 4 bases; nucleotides outside the gene matches: 7. The CDR3 loop spans 15 amino acids. The germline CDR1 and CDR2 sequences are SGHVS and FNYEAQ. The data were produced by immunoSEQ multiplex PCR, yet TCRdb's version contains in-frame clones alone and is incomplete. Of approximately 150,000 clones listed, around 87% were seen once; the top ten hold 1.4%. The sequenced sample consisted of PBMCs. The sequence came from a woman aged 25 to 39 in good health and CMV-seronegative. V usage is TRBV7-6 and J usage is TRBJ1-2; 7 bases fit TRBD1. CDR3 loop: CASSLRQGTSYGYTF. The DNA for the CDR3 is TGTGCCAGCAGCTTACGACAGGGCACCAGCTATGGCTACACCTTC.